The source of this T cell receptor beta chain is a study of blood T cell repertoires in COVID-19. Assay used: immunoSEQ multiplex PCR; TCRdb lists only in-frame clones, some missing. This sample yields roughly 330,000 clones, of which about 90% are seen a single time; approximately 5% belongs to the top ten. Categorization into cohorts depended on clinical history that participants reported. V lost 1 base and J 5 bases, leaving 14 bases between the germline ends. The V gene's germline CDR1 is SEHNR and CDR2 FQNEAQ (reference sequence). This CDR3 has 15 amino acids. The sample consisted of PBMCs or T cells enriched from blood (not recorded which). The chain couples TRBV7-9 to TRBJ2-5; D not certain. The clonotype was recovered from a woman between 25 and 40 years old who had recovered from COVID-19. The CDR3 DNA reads TGTGCCAGCAGCTTAGTTCTGTCTCTCTCGGAGACCCAGTACTTC. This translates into CASSLVLSLSETQYF.